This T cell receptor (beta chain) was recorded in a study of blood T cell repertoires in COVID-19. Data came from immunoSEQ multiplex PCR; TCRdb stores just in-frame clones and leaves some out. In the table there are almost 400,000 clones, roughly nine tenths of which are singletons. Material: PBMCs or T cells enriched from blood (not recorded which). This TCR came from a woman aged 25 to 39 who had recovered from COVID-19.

The CDR3 sequence is CASTLDPRLAGGPRNGELFF. In DNA form, the CDR3 reads TGTGCCAGCACCCTCGACCCACGACTAGCGGGAGGGCCTCGGAACGGGGAGCTGTTTTTT. V and J are TRBV3-1 (or the pseudogene TRBV3-2) and TRBJ2-2; TRBD2 aligns across 14 bases. J lost 7 bases, V lost 7 bases, and 20 bases had no gene match. Germline CDR1 reads LGHDT; CDR2 reads YNNKEL (reference sequence). The CDR3 runs to 20 residues.